This TCR beta chain was identified in a study of T-cell memory formation after mild COVID-19. In TCRdb, the 5' RACE reads were re-called with MiXCR into one record per CDR3 protein. Found here are roughly 450,000 distinct CDR3 sequences, roughly 20% of them singletons; the top ten hold around an eighth. The V and J ends lost 4 bases and 0 bases, in that order; junction bases with no gene match: 10. CDR3 length equals 17 residues. Germline CDR1 KGHDR, CDR2 SFDVKD. Study-level findings and limits: Researchers report contracting CD4+ clones mostly in CM and EM, with CD8+ clones in EMRA.

To note about this clonotype: The antigen remains undetermined.

This chain joins TRBV24-1 and TRBJ1-2, with 7 bases identical to TRBD1. The origin of this receptor is an adult woman who had mild COVID-19 (a few samples of this study predate the infection). Cell type and time point are not known. Sequenced: PBMCs or a T cell subset sorted from them (not recorded which). The CDR3 loop is CATSDQPSTGSNYGYTF. CDR3 nucleotides: TGTGCCACCAGTGACCAACCCTCGACAGGGTCTAACTATGGCTACACCTTC.